This T cell receptor beta chain was identified during a study of blood T cell repertoires in COVID-19. Background on the study: Researchers got acute and convalescent COVID-19 samples from the United States, Italy and Spain.

Each participant's cohort was designated according to participant-reported clinical history. Sequencing used immunoSEQ multiplex PCR; TCRdb keeps in-frame clones, though not all of them. The data show 250,000 to 400,000 clones, with around 86% seen just once and 4% to 6% held by the top ten. From germline, CDR1 is PRHDT and CDR2 FYEKMQ (reference sequence). The CDR3 contains 13 residues. V lost 0 bases to trimming and J lost 2 bases, with 5 bases between them. This clone was detected once. Sequences were obtained from PBMCs or T cells enriched from blood (not recorded which). This receptor was obtained from a man in his 60s who had recovered from COVID-19. The chain has TRBV13 and TRBJ2-7, with D perhaps matching TRBD1 (5 bases). This CDR3 reads CASSLGRAYEQYF. CDR3 nucleotides: TGTGCCAGCAGCTTAGGCAGGGCCTACGAGCAGTACTTC.